The next 24 T cell receptor beta chains were all read from a single sample in a study of blood T cell repertoires in COVID-19. Only in-frame clones appear in the TCRdb table, and some are missing; sequencing was by immunoSEQ multiplex PCR. The repertoire holds some 220,000 clones, with approximately 87% as singletons. The sequencing sample was made of PBMCs or T cells enriched from blood (not recorded which). The receptor source for this set is a woman between 50 and 59 years old in a cohort exposed to, infected with or recovered from COVID-19 (not recorded which).

The rearrangement links TRBV7-2 to TRBJ1-4, with TRBD1 as a possible D gene (5 bases). Germline V gene sequence: CDR1 SGHTA, CDR2 FQGNSA. The CDR3 sequence is 13 residues long. Trimming removed 5 bases at V and 11 bases at J, with 15 bases between. The CDR3 region has the DNA TGTGCCAGCAGCGGGGGGGTACCTTTTAAACTGTTTTTT. This translates into CASSGGVPFKLFF.

The chain joins TRBV7-6 to TRBJ1-3; the D gene is possibly TRBD1 (5 bases). CDR3 length: 15 residues. Germline CDR1 is SGHVS and CDR2 is FNYEAQ. V was trimmed by 0 bases and J by 8 bases, leaving 14 bases between them. CDR3 nucleotides: TGTGCCAGCAGCTTAGCGAGGTCAGGGCTCGACACCATATATTTT. Translated, it gives CASSLARSGLDTIYF.

The chain recombines TRBV15 with TRBJ1-5; D uncertain. Germline V gives CDR1 LNHNV, CDR2 YYDKDF (reference sequence). The CDR3 extends over 13 amino acids. V lost 5 bases and J lost 3, with 8 bases in between. CDR3 residues: CATSLQNNQPQHF. CDR3 sequence (DNA): TGTGCCACCAGCCTCCAGAACAATCAGCCCCAGCATTTT.

The V gene is TRBV6-5, the J gene TRBJ1-6; weak D call: TRBD1 (6 bases). The germline V gene has CDR1 MNHEY and CDR2 SVGAGI. V shed 2 bases and J shed 11 bases, with 13 bases lying between them. CDR3 size: 14 residues. CDR3 nucleotides: TGTGCCAGCAGTTACGCTGGGGGCGGCCCACCCCTCCACTTT. Encoded protein: CASSYAGGGPPLHF.

This chain links TRBV10-2 with TRBJ2-7, with 15 bases identical to TRBD2. The CDR3 covers 14 residues. V dropped 8 bases and J dropped 4; count of bases not matched to a gene: 3. In germline, CDR1 is WSHSY, CDR2 SAAADI. The CDR3 region is CASGGLAGGYEQYF. CDR3 coding DNA: TGCGCCAGCGGGGGACTAGCGGGGGGTTACGAGCAGTACTTC.

The chain is built from TRBV6-6 and TRBJ1-1; D not certain. The V and J ends lost 4 bases and 2 bases respectively, with 11 bases between them. Germline CDR1 is MNHNY and CDR2 is SVGAGI (reference sequence). The CDR3 spans 14 residues. CDR3 nucleotide sequence: TGTGCCAGCAGTTCGCCTAACTCCAACACTGAAGCTTTCTTT. This sequence encodes CASSSPNSNTEAFF.

The chain couples TRBV9 to TRBJ2-5; a weak D match, TRBD1 (6 bases). CDR1 and CDR2 (germline): SGDLS, YYNGEE. This CDR3 has 17 amino acids. V lost 5 bases, J lost 0 bases, and 20 bases lay in between. This CDR3 reads CASSRRTGSPYQETQYF. Written as DNA, the CDR3 is TGTGCCAGCAGTAGGCGAACAGGGTCCCCTTACCAAGAGACCCAGTACTTC.

This chain uses TRBV2 with TRBJ1-4, with TRBD1 identical over 8 bases. CDR1 and CDR2 (germline): SNHLY, FYNNEI. This CDR3 region has 16 residues. With 6 bases clipped from V and 4 bases from J, the junction kept 10 bases outside the gene matches. CDR3 coding DNA: TGTGCCAGCAGGCGTACTCAGGGGGCATTTAATGAAAAACTGTTTTTT. It codes for CASRRTQGAFNEKLFF.

In nucleotides, the CDR3 is TGTGCCAGCAGCGACAGGGACAGCCCCACAGATACGCAGTATTTT. Protein product: CASSDRDSPTDTQYF. The chain uses TRBV21-1 and TRBJ2-3; TRBD1, the table's D call, lacks a check against the DNA. TRBV21-1 is flagged as a pseudogene. The CDR3 covers 15 residues.

The V and J genes are TRBV7-8 and TRBJ1-2, with D perhaps matching TRBD1 (6 bases). V lost 1 base and J lost 2, with 14 bases in between. Germline lookup yields CDR1 SGHVS and CDR2 FQNEAQ. The CDR3 contains 16 residues. The CDR3: CASSLERSRGNYGYTF. CDR3 nucleotide sequence: TGTGCCAGCAGCTTAGAAAGGTCCAGGGGAAACTATGGCTACACCTTC.

The chain combines TRBV3-1 (or the pseudogene TRBV3-2) with TRBJ1-2; 7 bases are shared with TRBD1. The CDR3 runs to 16 residues. The J segment lost 4 bases and the V segment lost 0 bases, leaving 8 bases of the junction unmatched. CDR1 LGHDT and CDR2 YNNKEL come from the germline V gene (reference sequence). CDR3 residues: CASSQDSVTGTYGYTF. The CDR3, as DNA: TGTGCCAGCAGCCAAGATTCGGTGACAGGGACCTATGGCTACACCTTC.

This chain uses TRBV7-9 with TRBJ1-1; 10 bases align to TRBD1. Losses at the gene ends were 6 bases for V and 4 bases for J; bases not matched to a gene: 14. CDR1 is SEHNR and CDR2 is FQNEAQ in the germline V gene (reference sequence). The CDR3 consists of 17 residues. Here the CDR3 reads CASSPFRDRGMGTEAFF. The DNA for the CDR3 is TGTGCCAGCAGTCCATTCCGGGACAGGGGAATGGGCACTGAAGCTTTCTTT.

The chain carries TRBV5-1 and TRBJ1-6, with unresolved D. The V end lost 0 bases, the J end lost 13 bases, and 14 bases lay between the germline ends. The CDR3 covers 14 residues. The germline V gene has CDR1 SGHRS and CDR2 YFSETQ. In DNA form, the CDR3 reads TGCGCCAGCAGCTTGGATCGGCCGAGGAATCCCCTCCACTTT. It encodes CASSLDRPRNPLHF.

V usage is TRBV24-1 and J usage is TRBJ1-1; D gene ambiguous. The germline V and J ends were trimmed by 1 base and 2 bases, with 13 bases remaining between them. This CDR3 has 16 residues. Germline V gene data show CDR1 as KGHDR and CDR2 as SFDVKD. CDR3 nucleotide sequence: TGTGCCACCAGTGATTTTTGGAGGAAACACAACACTGAAGCTTTCTTT. This codes for CATSDFWRKHNTEAFF.

The chain combines TRBV5-1 with TRBJ2-5; 10 positions agree with TRBD2. This CDR3 has 16 residues. With 7 bases clipped from V and 0 bases from J, the junction kept 9 bases outside the gene matches. From germline, CDR1 is SGHRS and CDR2 YFSETQ. The CDR3 here is CASLAGEYLDQETQYF. The CDR3 DNA sequence: TGCGCCAGCCTAGCGGGGGAGTACTTAGACCAAGAGACCCAGTACTTC.

The chain uses TRBV4-2 and TRBJ1-2, with 8 bases fitting TRBD1. Per the germline V gene, CDR1 is LGHNA and CDR2 is YNFKEQ. The junction had 6 bases not matched to a gene; V was cut back by 0 bases and J by 6 bases. This CDR3 has 15 amino acids. CDR3 region: CASSQDRGTGDGYTF. The CDR3 DNA is TGTGCCAGCAGCCAAGATCGAGGGACAGGAGATGGCTACACCTTC.

The V call is TRBV6-1, the J call TRBJ2-1; no clear D gene. This CDR3 region has 13 residues. CDR1 is MNHNS and CDR2 is SASEGT in the germline V gene. V lost 2 bases to trimming and J lost 3 bases, with 5 bases between them. CDR3 DNA: TGTGCCAGCAGTGAAACTGGCTACAATGAGCAGTTCTTC. This codes for CASSETGYNEQFF.

V is TRBV12-3 or TRBV12-4 and J is TRBJ1-4, with a weak D call TRBD1 (5 bases). This CDR3 contains 13 residues. Trimming stripped 6 bases from V and 6 bases from J, with 11 bases between. The CDR3 reads CASSLGPYEKLFF. CDR3 coding DNA: TGTGCCAGCAGCCTGGGGCCGTATGAAAAACTGTTTTTT.

The chain carries TRBV4-2 and TRBJ2-3; 7 bases are a match to TRBD1. CDR3 length equals 18 residues. With V trimmed by 1 base and J by 6 bases, 16 bases remained unmatched. The germline CDR1 and CDR2 sequences are LGHNA and YNFKEQ. The CDR3 DNA reads TGTGCCAGCAGCCAAGGAAGTAGGGGGCGACTCGGTATGGATACGCAGTATTTT. Translating it yields CASSQGSRGRLGMDTQYF.

This clone occurred once. J is TRBJ2-7 and V is TRBV28; 7 nucleotides line up with TRBD2. Germline loops: CDR1 MDHEN, CDR2 SYDVKM. The CDR3 spans 15 residues. V lost 2 bases and J lost 0; bases outside the gene matches: 4. The DNA of the CDR3 is TGTGCCAGCAGTTTAGTGGGGGGGGGCTCCTACGAGCAGTACTTC. Translating gives CASSLVGGGSYEQYF.

This chain uses TRBV5-1 with TRBJ1-4, with a possible D match to TRBD1 (5 bases). Germline CDR1 and CDR2: SGHRS and YFSETQ. This CDR3 is 13 amino acids long. Trimming stripped 4 bases from V and 7 bases from J, with 11 bases between. The DNA for the CDR3 is TGCGCCAGCAGCGGAACAGGTCCTGAAAAACTGTTTTTT. It encodes CASSGTGPEKLFF.

This clone was seen only once. The chain has TRBV20-1 and TRBJ2-7; a weak D match, TRBD1 (7 bases). The germline gives CDR1 DFQATT, CDR2 SNEGSKA (reference sequence). The CDR3 runs 13 residues. The V end was cut by 3 bases, the J end by 2 bases, with 11 bases between. This chain's CDR3 is CSASGGTAYEQYF. The DNA of the CDR3 is TGCAGTGCTAGTGGCGGGACAGCCTACGAGCAGTACTTC.

This clone was counted only a few times. The chain has TRBV7-2 and TRBJ1-3, with a possible D match to TRBD1 (5 bases). V was cut by 2 bases and J by 3 bases, with 11 bases left in between. Germline loops: CDR1 SGHTA, CDR2 FQGNSA. The CDR3 has 15 residues. CDR3 loop: CASSLWGEVGNTIYF. The CDR3 DNA reads TGTGCCAGCAGCTTATGGGGGGAGGTTGGAAACACCATATATTTT.

The chain carries TRBV7-2 and TRBJ2-2, with 15 bases aligning to TRBD2. Germline CDR1 is SGHTA and CDR2 is FQGNSA. V trimming: 5 bases; J trimming: 5 bases; junction bases outside the gene matches: 9. The CDR3 is 18 amino acids. The CDR3 region is CASSRTGLAGGWTGELFF. The CDR3 DNA sequence: TGTGCCAGCAGCCGGACGGGACTAGCGGGGGGTTGGACCGGGGAGCTGTTTTTT.